This entry lists 17 T cell receptor beta chains sequenced from one sample in a study of PD-1 blockade in classical Hodgkin lymphoma. The time point here: newly diagnosed, previously untreated cHL patient sample. The data were produced by immunoSEQ multiplex PCR, yet TCRdb's version contains in-frame clones alone and is incomplete. The sample records some 26,000 clones, 94% being singletons. Sequencing was performed on peripheral blood mononuclear cells (PBMCs). The receptors come from a human donor with classical Hodgkin lymphoma.

The chain is built from TRBV5-1 and TRBJ2-3; TRBD1 matches 8 bases. With V trimmed by 2 bases and J by 6 bases, 5 bases remained unmatched. Germline V gene lookup returns CDR1 SGHRS and CDR2 YFSETQ. The CDR3 has 14 amino acids. The CDR3 bases are TGCGCCAGCAGCTTAACGGGACAGGTGGATACGCAGTATTTT. Amino acids: CASSLTGQVDTQYF.

The J gene is TRBJ1-5, the V gene TRBV2; a possible D gene is TRBD1 (5 bases). The CDR3 consists of 13 residues. V lost 8 bases and J 4 bases, leaving 12 bases between the germline ends. Germline CDR1 SNHLY, CDR2 FYNNEI. This chain's CDR3 is CASGSEGNQPQHF. The CDR3 DNA sequence: TGTGCCAGCGGGAGCGAGGGGAATCAGCCCCAGCATTTT.

CDR3 loop: CASRDRVIPYEQYF. As DNA, the CDR3 is TGTGCCAGCAGAGACAGGGTTATCCCCTACGAGCAGTACTTC. The chain couples TRBV27 to TRBJ2-7, with 7 nucleotides matching TRBD1. V lost 6 bases to trimming and J lost 2 bases; unmatched junction nucleotides: 7. This CDR3 has 14 residues. The germline V gene has CDR1 MNHEY and CDR2 SMNVEV (reference sequence).

V usage is TRBV7-2 and J usage is TRBJ2-5, with D possibly TRBD2 on 6 matching bases. V was clipped by 2 bases and J by 4 bases, with 14 bases between them. Germline assignment: CDR1 SGHTA and CDR2 FQGNSA. This CDR3 has 15 amino acids. The CDR3 region is CASSLILARGETQYF. The CDR3 region has the DNA TGTGCCAGCAGCTTAATTTTGGCGCGGGGAGAGACCCAGTACTTC.

Here the CDR3 DNA reads TGTGCCAGCAGCTCACCAAACTCGGACGAGCAGTTCTTC. Translation gives CASSSPNSDEQFF. The chain is built from TRBV5-4 and TRBJ2-1; D gene ambiguous. The germline V gene encodes CDR1 SGHNT and CDR2 YYREEE (reference sequence). V was clipped by 3 bases and J by 10 bases, with 14 bases between them. The CDR3 totals 13 residues. Drawing the rest from reference TRBV5-4 and TRBJ2-1, the complete variable domain is ETGVTQSPTHLIKTRGQQVTLRCSSQSGHNTVSWYQQALGQGPQFIFQYYREEENGRGNFPPRFSGLQFPNYSSELNVNALELDDSALYLCASSSPNSDEQFFGPGTRLTVL.

The chain recombines TRBV7-9 with TRBJ1-4; D ambiguous. V was shortened by 4 bases and J by 7 bases, with 4 bases between the two germline ends. Germline V gives CDR1 SEHNR, CDR2 FQNEAQ (reference sequence). CDR3 length equals 11 residues. In DNA, the CDR3 is TGTGCCAGCAGCTCGACTGAAAAACTGTTTTTT. Amino acids: CASSSTEKLFF.

The chain uses TRBV7-8 and TRBJ2-2; 7 bases align to TRBD1. The CDR3 has 16 amino acids. Trimming at V came to 3 bases and at J to 4 bases, leaving 8 bases not matched to a gene. The germline V gene has CDR1 SGHVS and CDR2 FQNEAQ. In DNA form, the CDR3 reads TGTGCCAGCAGCTTTATGGCCAGGGGGAGCACCGGGGAGCTGTTTTTT. Protein: CASSFMARGSTGELFF.

This clone was observed a few times. This rearrangement joins TRBV6-4 to TRBJ2-1; D is undetermined. The CDR3 is 15 amino acids. The germline V and J ends were trimmed by 2 bases and 0 bases, with 8 bases remaining between them. CDR1 MRHNA and CDR2 SNTAGT come from the germline V gene. CDR3 DNA: TGTGCCAGCAGTGACAATCCTGGCTCCTACAATGAGCAGTTCTTC. This sequence encodes CASSDNPGSYNEQFF.

This chain links TRBV14 with TRBJ2-5; 7 bases map to TRBD1. CDR1 and CDR2 from the germline V gene are SGHDN and FVKESK. The length of the CDR3 is 18 residues. V was clipped by 2 bases and J by 9 bases; unmatched bases: 21. CDR3 sequence: CASSQWDTGAGVNSAQYF. The CDR3 coding sequence is TGTGCCAGCAGCCAATGGGATACAGGGGCCGGGGTAAATTCGGCCCAGTACTTC. Drawing the rest from reference TRBV14 and TRBJ2-5, the complete variable domain is EAGVTQFPSHSVIEKGQTVTLRCDPISGHDNLYWYRRVMGKEIKFLLHFVKESKQDESGMPNNRFLAERTGGTYSTLKVQPAELEDSGVYFCASSQWDTGAGVNSAQYFGPGTRLLVL.

The CDR3 nucleotides read TGTGCCTGGAGTGCCCAGAGCACTGAAGCTTTCTTT. Translating it yields CAWSAQSTEAFF. V gene TRBV30 combines with J gene TRBJ1-1; D remains ambiguous. The germline V and J ends were trimmed by 1 base and 4 bases, with 7 bases remaining between them. The CDR3 totals 12 residues. Germline V gene sequence: CDR1 GTSNPN, CDR2 SVGIG (reference sequence).

This clone was observed a single time. The DNA of the CDR3 is TGTGCCAGCAGCTTAGTTCAGGGAAACACTGAAGCTTTCTTT. Translating gives CASSLVQGNTEAFF. V and J are TRBV7-9 and TRBJ1-1, with D possibly matching TRBD1 (5 bases). CDR3 length equals 14 residues. V was shortened by 1 base and J by 2 bases, with 8 bases between the two germline ends. Germline-derived CDR1 and CDR2 are SEHNR and FQNEAQ (reference sequence).

The chain employs TRBV6-1 and TRBJ2-3; perhaps TRBD1 as D (6 bases). Germline V CDR1 and CDR2: MNHNS, SASEGT. V was shortened by 4 bases and J by 1 base, with 12 bases between the two germline ends. The CDR3 length is 15 residues. The CDR3 loop reads CASSARAGGTDTQYF. CDR3 DNA sequence: TGTGCCAGCAGTGCGCGAGCAGGGGGCACAGATACGCAGTATTTT.

The rearrangement joins TRBV5-8 to TRBJ2-1; 16 bases are shared with TRBD2. The CDR3 covers 19 residues. Germline lookup yields CDR1 SGHTS and CDR2 YDEGEE. The V gene end was trimmed by 4 bases and the J gene end by 0 bases; junction bases not matched to a gene: 7. CDR3: CASSHMGLAGGSSYNEQFF. The CDR3 bases are TGTGCCAGCAGCCACATGGGACTAGCGGGAGGGTCCTCCTACAATGAGCAGTTCTTC.

This chain uses TRBV10-3 with TRBJ2-3; no clear D. The CDR3 covers 15 residues. CDR1 is ENHRY, CDR2 SYGVKD, per germline. The ends were cut back, 0 bases at V and 3 bases at J, with 10 bases in the middle. CDR3 DNA sequence: TGTGCCATCAGTGAGTCGGGATTAGAGACAGATACGCAGTATTTT. Translation gives CAISESGLETDTQYF.

The chain combines TRBV5-1 with TRBJ2-3; D is tentatively TRBD1 or TRBD2 (5 bases each). V lost 0 bases and J 1 base, leaving 18 bases between the germline ends. The CDR3 totals 18 residues. The germline V gene has CDR1 SGHRS and CDR2 YFSETQ. This CDR3 is CASSLGSPGRRGTDTQYF. The CDR3 coding sequence is TGCGCCAGCAGCTTGGGCTCACCGGGACGTCGCGGCACAGATACGCAGTATTTT. Variable domain in full (rest from reference TRBV5-1 and TRBJ2-3): KAGVTQTPRYLIKTRGQQVTLSCSPISGHRSVSWYQQTPGQGLQFLFEYFSETQRNKGNFPGRFSGRQFSNSRSEMNVSTLELGDSALYLCASSLGSPGRRGTDTQYFGPGTRLTVL.

The rearrangement joins TRBV15 to TRBJ2-1; D possibly corresponds to TRBD1 (5 bases). Germline CDR1 is LNHNV and CDR2 is YYDKDF (reference sequence). V was trimmed by 0 bases and J by 8 bases, leaving 20 bases between them. The CDR3 has 17 amino acids. In nucleotides, the CDR3 is TGTGCCACCAGCAGAGATCACGCAGGGTCGGGCATAGATGAGCAGTTCTTC. Encoded protein: CATSRDHAGSGIDEQFF.

CDR3 protein: CASSLRGKNTEAFF. CDR3 bases: TGTGCCAGCAGTTTAAGGGGGAAGAACACTGAAGCTTTCTTT. The chain couples TRBV27 to TRBJ1-1; weak D call: TRBD1 (6 bases). CDR1 and CDR2 (germline): MNHEY, SMNVEV (reference sequence). Trimming stripped 2 bases from V and 1 base from J, with 8 bases between. The CDR3 loop spans 14 amino acids.